What follows are 28 T cell receptor beta chains derived from one specimen sequenced in a study of T cell responses to AZD1222 COVID-19 vaccine (dated by TCRdb to about 2021). The time point label, read with the paper, signifies: about 28 days (+/-7) after the second vaccine dose. Receptor libraries were prepared by the immunoSEQ multiplex PCR assay. TCRdb retrieved this table from immuneACCESS and kept in-frame rearrangements only. Not all clones are present; in checked studies, unresolved V genes account for under half, and no reason is known for the remainder. The sample has under 45,000 clones on record, roughly 83% of them singletons. The top ten clones comprise over 15% of the sample. The input for sequencing was peripheral blood, taken 28 days after the second AZD1222 dose. The receptors originated from an adult who received the AZD1222 COVID-19 vaccine.

J is TRBJ2-1 and V is TRBV28; D is undetermined. CDR1 is MDHEN and CDR2 is SYDVKM in the germline V gene. The CDR3 length is 12 residues. Trimming took 6 bases from V and 8 from J, leaving 11 bases between them. This CDR3 is CASSQLGDEQFF. The CDR3 coding sequence is TGTGCCAGCAGCCAGCTTGGAGATGAGCAGTTCTTC.

The V and J genes are TRBV27 and TRBJ1-2; unclear D gene. The ends were cut back, 6 bases at V and 2 bases at J, with 22 bases in the middle. Germline-derived CDR1 and CDR2 are MNHEY and SMNVEV (reference sequence). This CDR3 spans 17 amino acids. As DNA, the CDR3 is TGTGCCAGCAGGGCTCTGAGCTCTGGGGAGGTAAACTATGGCTACACCTTC. Its translation: CASRALSSGEVNYGYTF.

This clone was recorded a few times. This rearrangement joins TRBV7-3 to TRBJ2-2; D unresolved. Between the trimmed V and J ends, which lost 2 bases and 4 bases, there was a span of 5 bases. Germline CDR1 is SGHTA and CDR2 is FQGTGA. CDR3 length: 13 residues. CDR3 in amino acids: CASSLVRTGELFF. In DNA form, the CDR3 reads TGTGCCAGCAGCTTAGTCCGCACCGGGGAGCTGTTTTTT.

The V gene is TRBV12-3 or TRBV12-4, the J gene TRBJ2-7, with D unresolved. The germline V and J ends were trimmed by 5 bases and 7 bases, with 9 bases remaining between them. The CDR3 spans 11 residues. This chain's CDR3 is CASSLETEQYF. CDR3 in DNA: TGTGCCAGCAGTCTTGAGACAGAGCAGTACTTC.

This clone was detected once. The chain combines TRBV9 with TRBJ2-3; D ambiguous. The ends were cut back, 0 bases at V and 1 base at J, with 6 bases in the middle. The V gene's germline CDR1 is SGDLS and CDR2 YYNGEE. CDR3 length: 14 residues. The CDR3 region is CASSVVPGTDTQYF. DNA for the CDR3: TGTGCCAGCAGCGTAGTTCCAGGCACAGATACGCAGTATTTT.

As to this clone: This specimen includes other DNA sequences encoding the same CDR3. The chain recombines TRBV5-1 with TRBJ1-5, with 8 bases matching TRBD1. The CDR3 totals 16 residues. V shed 0 bases, J shed 1 base, and the junction held 3 bases outside the gene matches. Per germline, CDR1 SGHRS and CDR2 YFSETQ. DNA of the CDR3: TGCGCCAGCAGCTTGGGGTCAGGGGGCAGCAATCAGCCCCAGCATTTT. Protein: CASSLGSGGSNQPQHF.

The chain uses TRBV21-1 and TRBJ1-3. TRBV21-1 is noted as a pseudogene. This CDR3 spans 15 amino acids. In DNA, the CDR3 is TGTGCCAGCAGGTGGAGCGGACTCTCTGGAAACACCATATATTTT. This encodes CASRWSGLSGNTIYF.

The rearrangement joins TRBV11-2 to TRBJ1-1; D is unresolved. Between the trimmed V and J ends, which lost 0 bases and 1 base, there was a span of 6 bases. The V gene's germline CDR1 is SGHAT and CDR2 FQNNGV. The CDR3 length is 14 residues. The CDR3 loop is CASSLEYANTEAFF. The DNA for the CDR3 is TGTGCCAGCAGCTTAGAGTACGCGAACACTGAAGCTTTCTTT.

The chain links TRBV9 to TRBJ1-2, with 8 bases fitting TRBD1. Looked up from germline, CDR1 is SGDLS and CDR2 is YYNGEE. This CDR3 spans 13 amino acids. Germline trimming cut 2 bases from V and 8 bases from J; bases unmatched to any gene: 5. CDR3 sequence (DNA): TGTGCCAGCAGCGTCGGCAGGGGGCGCGGCTACACCTTC. It encodes CASSVGRGRGYTF.

The chain carries TRBV7-8 and TRBJ1-1, with D uncertain. The V end was cut by 3 bases, the J end by 1 base, with 9 bases between. From germline, CDR1 is SGHVS and CDR2 FQNEAQ. The CDR3 consists of 14 residues. The CDR3: CASSFSQQNTEAFF. As DNA, the CDR3 is TGTGCCAGCAGCTTTAGTCAGCAGAACACTGAAGCTTTCTTT.

The genes are TRBV6-5 and TRBJ1-1; 11 nucleotides line up with TRBD1. Germline CDR1 is MNHEY and CDR2 is SVGAGI. CDR3 length equals 14 residues. The V and J ends lost 6 bases and 3 bases, in that order; junction bases with no gene match: 3. CDR3 protein: CASRGQGGYTEAFF. The CDR3 nucleotides are TGTGCCAGCAGGGGACAGGGGGGGTACACTGAAGCTTTCTTT.

The rearrangement joins TRBV6-1 to TRBJ2-3; 10 bases line up with TRBD2. The germline V gene encodes CDR1 MNHNS and CDR2 SASEGT. Trimming removed 4 bases from V and 2 bases from J; junction bases left unmatched: 6. The CDR3 covers 16 residues. The DNA for the CDR3 is TGTGCCAGCAGTGCGAAAACTAGCGGGGTCACAGATACGCAGTATTTT. Protein sequence: CASSAKTSGVTDTQYF.

This rearrangement joins TRBV19 to TRBJ1-1; D may be TRBD1 (5 bases). Trimming removed 5 bases at V and 0 bases at J, with 10 bases between. Germline-derived CDR1 and CDR2 are LNHDA and SQIVND (reference sequence). The length of the CDR3 is 14 residues. CDR3 loop: CASSETVMNTEAFF. The CDR3 coding sequence is TGTGCCAGTAGTGAGACAGTTATGAACACTGAAGCTTTCTTT. The variable domain in full, completed from reference TRBV19 and TRBJ1-1, reads DGGITQSPKYLFRKEGQNVTLSCEQNLNHDAMYWYRQDPGQGLRLIYYSQIVNDFQKGDIAEGYSVSREKKESFPLTVTSAQKNPTAFYLCASSETVMNTEAFFGQGTRLTVV.

This chain joins TRBV5-1 and TRBJ2-1; 7 bases line up with TRBD2. V lost 5 bases to trimming and J lost 7 bases; unmatched junction nucleotides: 9. Germline V gene sequence: CDR1 SGHRS, CDR2 YFSETQ. The CDR3 covers 14 residues. DNA of the CDR3: TGCGCCAGCAGGTACCGCGGGGGTCCGAATGAGCAGTTCTTC. This translates into CASRYRGGPNEQFF.

The rearrangement links TRBV6-6 to TRBJ1-2; 8 nucleotides match TRBD1. The CDR3 contains 16 residues. V was pared by 2 bases and J by 0 bases, with 5 bases of the junction left unmatched. Germline V gene sequence: CDR1 MNHNY, CDR2 SVGAGI (reference sequence). The CDR3 DNA reads as TGTGCCAGCAGTTACCTTGGACAGGGATCTAACTATGGCTACACCTTC. Amino acid sequence: CASSYLGQGSNYGYTF.

This chain joins TRBV5-1 and TRBJ1-2; D possibly corresponds to TRBD1 (6 bases). This CDR3 region has 15 residues. Looked up from germline, CDR1 is SGHRS and CDR2 is YFSETQ. With 3 bases removed from V and 8 bases from J, the gap between germline ends came to 20 bases. DNA for the CDR3: TGCGCCAGCAGCTCCCTCGGGGGGGGGCAGCGAGGCTACACCTTC. Protein: CASSSLGGGQRGYTF. Full variable domain (rest looked up from reference TRBV5-1 and TRBJ1-2): KAGVTQTPRYLIKTRGQQVTLSCSPISGHRSVSWYQQTPGQGLQFLFEYFSETQRNKGNFPGRFSGRQFSNSRSEMNVSTLELGDSALYLCASSSLGGGQRGYTFGSGTRLTVV.

This chain uses TRBV6-7 with TRBJ2-7; 12 bases line up with TRBD2. TRBV6-7 is an open reading frame, and its role is uncertain. The CDR3 sequence is 15 residues long. The junction had 9 bases not matched to a gene; V was cut back by 9 bases and J by 3 bases. The CDR3 here is CASPTSGGIYYEQYF. The CDR3 DNA is TGTGCCAGTCCTACTAGCGGGGGGATCTACTACGAGCAGTACTTC.

The chain couples TRBV19 to TRBJ2-2; D is unclear. The CDR3 has 13 amino acids. Germline V gene sequence: CDR1 LNHDA, CDR2 SQIVND (reference sequence). V dropped 8 bases and J dropped 5 bases, with 12 bases sitting between them. In nucleotides, the CDR3 is TGTGCCAGTTCCAGACATTCGACCGGGGAGCTGTTTTTT. Translation gives CASSRHSTGELFF.

J is TRBJ2-2 and V is TRBV7-2; D is undetermined. CDR1 is SGHTA and CDR2 is FQGNSA in the germline V gene. The CDR3 covers 15 residues. V lost 0 bases and J lost 5, with 10 bases in between. The CDR3 region has the DNA TGTGCCAGCAGCTTAGCCCCGACCCGGACCGGGGAGCTGTTTTTT. This gives the protein CASSLAPTRTGELFF.

The V call is TRBV27, the J call TRBJ1-1; D is perhaps TRBD1 (5 bases). V was clipped by 1 base and J by 3 bases, with 12 bases between them. From germline, CDR1 is MNHEY and CDR2 SMNVEV (reference sequence). This CDR3 has 15 residues. CDR3 in amino acids: CASSLYRGRHTEAFF. The DNA of the CDR3 is TGTGCCAGCAGTTTATATCGGGGGAGGCACACTGAAGCTTTCTTT.

The chain employs TRBV19 and TRBJ2-2; D ambiguous. The V end was cut by 7 bases, the J end by 3 bases, with 9 bases between. CDR1 and CDR2 (germline): LNHDA, SQIVND (reference sequence). CDR3 length: 13 amino acids. The DNA of the CDR3 is TGTGCCAGTACCCCGGATTACACCGGGGAGCTGTTTTTT. This translates into CASTPDYTGELFF.

The chain combines TRBV10-3 with TRBJ1-2; D is possibly TRBD1 (5 bases). CDR3 length: 14 amino acids. Looked up from germline, CDR1 is ENHRY and CDR2 is SYGVKD. V shed 2 bases and J shed 1 base, with 8 bases lying between them. The CDR3 region is CAISEDSLNYGYTF. The CDR3 bases are TGTGCCATCAGTGAGGACAGTCTTAACTATGGCTACACCTTC.

The rearrangement uses TRBV5-6 and TRBJ1-1; the match to TRBD1 covers 7 bases. The trim removed 3 bases at V and 0 bases at J, leaving 2 bases unmatched. CDR1 and CDR2 (germline): SGHDT, YYEEEE. The CDR3 consists of 14 residues. The CDR3 spells CASSWTGVNTEAFF. DNA for the CDR3: TGTGCCAGCAGCTGGACAGGTGTGAACACTGAAGCTTTCTTT.

V usage is TRBV7-9 and J usage is TRBJ2-2, with a tentative D call TRBD1 (5 bases). CDR3 length equals 12 residues. Germline V CDR1 and CDR2: SEHNR, FQNEAQ (reference sequence). V dropped 6 bases and J dropped 10 bases, with 12 bases sitting between them. This chain's CDR3 is CASRTGAVELFF. The CDR3 coding sequence is TGTGCCAGCAGGACTGGGGCGGTGGAGCTGTTTTTT.

The chain uses TRBV6-4 and TRBJ1-6; D unresolved. Germline V CDR1 and CDR2: MRHNA, SNTAGT. The V end lost 2 bases, the J end lost 0 bases, and 2 bases lay between the germline ends. The CDR3 runs to 14 residues. The CDR3 DNA reads TGTGCCAGCAGTGACAGCTCCTATAATTCACCCCTCCACTTT. Encoded protein: CASSDSSYNSPLHF.

The chain's CDR3 is CASSLREGRTSLNTEAFF. As DNA, the CDR3 is TGCGCCAGCAGCTTGAGGGAAGGGCGGACAAGTCTGAACACTGAAGCTTTCTTT. This chain links TRBV5-1 with TRBJ1-1, with D possibly matching TRBD1 (5 bases). Trimming cost V 1 base and J 0 bases, with 19 bases left between them. CDR1 is SGHRS, CDR2 YFSETQ, per germline. The CDR3 is 18 amino acids.

This clone was seen more than once but under ten times. The chain links TRBV28 to TRBJ1-5; D gene ambiguous. Per the germline V gene, CDR1 is MDHEN and CDR2 is SYDVKM. CDR3 size: 15 residues. V was cut by 6 bases and J by 0 bases, with 12 bases left in between. The CDR3 bases are TGTGCCAGCAGGGTTTGGGGAGATAGCAATCAGCCCCAGCATTTT. This translates into CASRVWGDSNQPQHF.

This clone was counted a few times. This chain links TRBV3-1 (or the pseudogene TRBV3-2) with TRBJ1-1; D gene unclear. V was pared by 1 base and J by 8 bases, with 14 bases between. Per the germline V gene, CDR1 is LGHDT and CDR2 is YNNKEL (reference sequence). The CDR3 totals 14 residues. The DNA of the CDR3 is TGTGCCAGCAGCCAAGCATTGGACGGAGTCGAAGCTTTCTTT. Its translation: CASSQALDGVEAFF.